This TCR beta chain appears in the sequencing data of a study of control samples from healthy donors and cancer patients. This table comes from immunoSEQ multiplex PCR, and its TCRdb copy is limited to in-frame clones, with some not included. The sample holds roughly 200,000 clones. Deletions cut 7 bases from V and 6 bases from J, with 10 bases between. This CDR3 is 13 amino acids long. The germline CDR1 and CDR2 sequences are LGHNA and YNFKEQ. J is TRBJ1-6 and V is TRBV4-2; D gene unclear. The clonotype comes from a woman aged 30 to 39 in good health. Sequenced sample: blood. The CDR3 DNA follows: TGTGCCAGCAATCGCGAAATTAATTCACCCCTCCACTTT. It translates to CASNREINSPLHF.